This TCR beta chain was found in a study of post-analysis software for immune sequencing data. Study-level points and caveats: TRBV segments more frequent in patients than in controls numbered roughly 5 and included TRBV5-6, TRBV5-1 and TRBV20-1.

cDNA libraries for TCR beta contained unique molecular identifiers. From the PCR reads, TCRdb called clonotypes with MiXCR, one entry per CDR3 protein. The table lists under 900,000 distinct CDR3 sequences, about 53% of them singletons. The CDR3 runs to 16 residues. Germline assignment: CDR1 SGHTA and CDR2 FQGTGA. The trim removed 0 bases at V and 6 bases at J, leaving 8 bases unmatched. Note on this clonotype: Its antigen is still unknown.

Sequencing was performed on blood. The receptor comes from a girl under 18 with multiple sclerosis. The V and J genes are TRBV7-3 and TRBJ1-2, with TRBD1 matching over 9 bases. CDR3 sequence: CASSLTSDRGQDGYTF. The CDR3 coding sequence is TGTGCCAGCAGCTTAACGTCGGACAGGGGCCAGGATGGCTACACCTTC.